Listed here are 29 T cell receptor beta chains from one sample, sequenced in a study of cytomegalovirus exposure and HLA in healthy donors. Primers included in the PCR were 60 Vbeta and 13 Jbeta primers. Repertoires were generated with immunoSEQ multiplex PCR, while TCRdb's copy carries only in-frame clones and drops some. The table lists about 190,000 clones, 79% of them singletons. Sequencing was carried out using PBMCs. These receptors all come from a woman between 18 and 29 years old in good health and CMV-seronegative.

This clone has a single count. The chain is built from TRBV27 and TRBJ2-1; 10 bases are a match to TRBD2. Trimming removed 10 bases from V and 7 bases from J; junction bases left unmatched: 13. The CDR3 sequence is 15 residues long. CDR1 MNHEY and CDR2 SMNVEV come from the germline V gene (reference sequence). This chain's CDR3 is CATSPSRGLANEQFF. The CDR3 bases are TGTGCCACCTCCCCCTCAAGGGGACTAGCGAATGAGCAGTTCTTC.

The V and J genes are TRBV10-1 and TRBJ2-1, with 11 bases that match TRBD2. The germline CDR1 and CDR2 sequences are WNHNN and SYGVQD (reference sequence). The CDR3 runs to 15 residues. Trimming cost V 4 bases and J 9 bases; bases outside gene matches: 8. In nucleotides, the CDR3 is TGCGCCAGCAGTGTCACTAGCGGGAGTCTCAGTGAGCAGTTCTTC. This gives the protein CASSVTSGSLSEQFF.

The chain uses TRBV7-2 and TRBJ2-1; the match to TRBD2 covers 13 bases. J gave up 6 bases and V 1 base, and 3 bases lay outside the gene matches. Per germline, CDR1 SGHTA and CDR2 FQGNSA. The CDR3 contains 16 residues. This CDR3 is CASSLVGLAGVNEQFF. The CDR3, as DNA: TGTGCCAGCAGCTTAGTAGGACTAGCGGGGGTCAATGAGCAGTTCTTC.

The CDR3 sequence: CASSRDLRSYNEQFF. The CDR3 DNA is TGTGCCAGCAGCCGCGACTTACGCTCCTACAATGAGCAGTTCTTC. This chain joins TRBV14 and TRBJ2-1; D remains unclear. Trimming stripped 4 bases from V and 0 bases from J, with 10 bases between. CDR1 and CDR2 (germline): SGHDN, FVKESK. CDR3 length: 15 amino acids.

The chain carries TRBV5-6 and TRBJ1-2, with 9 bases aligning to TRBD1. V dropped 4 bases and J dropped 2; count of bases not matched to a gene: 6. The CDR3 is 15 amino acids. Germline CDR1 and CDR2: SGHDT and YYEEEE. The chain's CDR3 is CASSPGTGTNYGYTF. The CDR3 DNA is TGTGCCAGCAGCCCCGGGACAGGGACGAACTATGGCTACACCTTC.

This sequence joins TRBV6-1 and TRBJ2-7; unclear D gene. The CDR3 is 13 residues long. The V gene's germline CDR1 is MNHNS and CDR2 SASEGT. V was clipped by 1 base and J by 0 bases, with 4 bases between them. The CDR3 coding sequence is TGTGCCAGCAGTGAAGGGAGCTCCTACGAGCAGTACTTC. Translating gives CASSEGSSYEQYF.

In this sample, this clone turned up a few times. CDR3 in DNA: TGCGCCAGCAGCAAAACCAACAGGGGGCGGGTTGAAGCTTTCTTT. Protein product: CASSKTNRGRVEAFF. The rearrangement uses TRBV4-3 and TRBJ1-1; 9 nucleotides line up with TRBD1. In germline, CDR1 is LGHNA, CDR2 YSLEER. J gave up 7 bases and V 5 bases, and 11 bases lay outside the gene matches. This CDR3 has 15 amino acids.

This chain joins TRBV6-6 and TRBJ2-7; 9 nucleotides line up with TRBD1. The junction had 7 bases not matched to a gene; V was cut back by 4 bases and J by 3 bases. This CDR3 is 15 amino acids long. Germline CDR1 is MNHNY and CDR2 is SVGAGI (reference sequence). DNA for the CDR3: TGTGCCAGCAGTTCGAGTAGGGACAGGGTCTACGAGCAGTACTTC. Its protein is CASSSSRDRVYEQYF.

The chain recombines TRBV5-1 with TRBJ2-7; D perhaps matches TRBD1 (8 bases). Germline V CDR1 and CDR2: SGHRS, YFSETQ. V was pared by 3 bases and J by 4 bases, with 14 bases between. The CDR3 is 14 residues long. The CDR3: CASSSQGGPYEQYF. The CDR3 region has the DNA TGCGCCAGCAGCTCACAGGGGGGGCCTTACGAGCAGTACTTC.

This clone was seen a handful of times. The chain has TRBV19 and TRBJ2-5; maybe TRBD2 (6 bases). V was shortened by 4 bases and J by 5 bases, with 14 bases between the two germline ends. The CDR3 is made up of 14 amino acids. Germline V gene lookup returns CDR1 LNHDA and CDR2 SQIVND (reference sequence). The chain's CDR3 is CASSTTGGGETQYF. DNA for the CDR3: TGTGCCAGTAGTACCACCGGGGGAGGTGAGACCCAGTACTTC.

The V gene is TRBV18, the J gene TRBJ2-5; D ambiguous. CDR3 length equals 16 residues. V was trimmed by 3 bases and J by 2 bases, leaving 16 bases between them. CDR1 and CDR2 from the germline V gene are KGHSH and LQKENI. The CDR3 region has the DNA TGTGCCAGCTCACCGCCGCAAGACCTAGGACAAGAGACCCAGTACTTC. Its protein is CASSPPQDLGQETQYF.

This chain joins TRBV5-1 and TRBJ2-2, with D uncertain. This CDR3 region has 18 residues. V was trimmed by 9 bases and J by 2 bases, leaving 26 bases between them. Germline V gene data show CDR1 as SGHRS and CDR2 as YFSETQ. The CDR3 is CATQTRETLGRNTGELFF. The CDR3 nucleotides read TGCGCCACTCAAACCCGCGAGACACTCGGTCGTAACACCGGGGAGCTGTTTTTT.

This chain links TRBV2 with TRBJ2-7; the match to TRBD1 covers 7 bases. The germline V gene encodes CDR1 SNHLY and CDR2 FYNNEI. There are 15 residues in the CDR3. With 2 bases clipped from V and 2 bases from J, the junction kept 6 bases outside the gene matches. CDR3 bases: TGTGCCAGCAGTGAACCCAGGACAGGCACCTACGAGCAGTACTTC. Translation gives CASSEPRTGTYEQYF.

A few counts support this clone. The chain joins TRBV27 to TRBJ2-7, with 8 bases lining up with TRBD2. Trimming at V came to 6 bases and at J to 0 bases, leaving 4 bases not matched to a gene. The CDR3 contains 14 residues. CDR1 and CDR2 from the germline V gene are MNHEY and SMNVEV (reference sequence). The CDR3 here is CASSRTSGSYEQYF. CDR3 nucleotides: TGTGCCAGCAGCCGAACTAGCGGCTCCTACGAGCAGTACTTC.

Only a few counts were recorded for this clone. The chain couples TRBV2 to TRBJ1-6; 9 nucleotides line up with TRBD1. CDR1 is SNHLY, CDR2 FYNNEI, per germline. V was pared by 7 bases and J by 11 bases, with 12 bases of the junction left unmatched. CDR3 size: 15 residues. The CDR3 loop reads CASIALTGTGTPLHF. The DNA for the CDR3 is TGTGCCAGCATCGCTCTTACCGGGACAGGGACACCCCTCCACTTT. Together with reference TRBV2 and TRBJ1-6, the CDR3 gives the full variable domain: EPEVTQTPSHQVTQMGQEVILRCVPISNHLYFYWYRQILGQKVEFLVSFYNNEISEKSEIFDDQFSVERPDGSNFTLKIRSTKLEDSAMYFCASIALTGTGTPLHFGNGTRLTVT.

This clone was seen a few times. The chain couples TRBV6-5 to TRBJ1-2, with TRBD1 identical over 12 bases. The CDR3 runs 14 residues. Germline V gene data show CDR1 as MNHEY and CDR2 as SVGAGI. J was trimmed by 7 bases and V by 5 bases; bases with no gene match: 5. For the CDR3, the DNA is TGTGCCAGCAGTACGGGACAGGGGGCAATTGGCTACACCTTC. It encodes CASSTGQGAIGYTF.

The rearrangement joins TRBV11-2 to TRBJ1-1; D is undetermined. Trimming removed 1 base at V and 7 bases at J, with 19 bases between. Per germline, CDR1 SGHAT and CDR2 FQNNGV. The CDR3 is 16 amino acids. This chain's CDR3 is CASSLGVGEGNLEAFF. CDR3 DNA sequence: TGTGCCAGCAGCTTAGGTGTCGGGGAAGGGAACCTTGAAGCTTTCTTT.

The chain carries TRBV6-5 and TRBJ2-7; perhaps TRBD2 as D (6 bases). Deletions cut 11 bases from V and 7 bases from J, with 12 bases between. The CDR3 has 10 amino acids. The germline V gene has CDR1 MNHEY and CDR2 SVGAGI. CDR3 protein: CAPTAGEQYF. DNA for the CDR3: TGTGCCCCGACGGCGGGGGAGCAGTACTTC.

V usage is TRBV5-1 and J usage is TRBJ2-5; weak D call: TRBD2 (5 bases). The CDR3 loop spans 15 amino acids. CDR1 is SGHRS, CDR2 YFSETQ, per germline. V lost 0 bases, J lost 7 bases, and 16 bases lay in between. The CDR3 DNA reads TGCGCCAGCAGCTTGGCCTTTACGGGGTTAGGGACCCAGTACTTC. Translating it yields CASSLAFTGLGTQYF.

The V gene is TRBV5-1, the J gene TRBJ2-3, with D perhaps matching TRBD2 (5 bases). The CDR3 consists of 15 residues. Deletions cut 5 bases from V and 0 bases from J, with 13 bases between. CDR1 is SGHRS and CDR2 is YFSETQ in the germline V gene. DNA of the CDR3: TGCGCCAGCAGATTGCTAGCTAGTAGCACAGATACGCAGTATTTT. Residues: CASRLLASSTDTQYF.

V and J are TRBV19 and TRBJ1-5, with D uncertain. The germline V and J ends were trimmed by 3 bases and 5 bases, with 17 bases remaining between them. The germline V gene has CDR1 LNHDA and CDR2 SQIVND (reference sequence). CDR3 length equals 16 residues. CDR3 loop: CASSIPIPTVDQPQHF. In DNA form, the CDR3 reads TGTGCCAGTAGTATCCCCATCCCTACGGTGGATCAGCCCCAGCATTTT.

The rearrangement links TRBV19 to TRBJ1-6; D possibly corresponds to TRBD1 (6 bases). Germline CDR1 and CDR2: LNHDA and SQIVND (reference sequence). The CDR3 extends over 14 amino acids. Trimming took off 4 bases at V and 4 bases at J, with 8 bases between the two ends. CDR3 protein: CASSSDRYNSPLHF. CDR3 sequence (DNA): TGTGCCAGTAGTAGCGACAGGTATAATTCACCCCTCCACTTT.

The chain employs TRBV27 and TRBJ2-1; TRBD1 agrees at 8 bases. V was pared by 5 bases and J by 1 base, with 4 bases of the junction left unmatched. The CDR3 loop spans 15 amino acids. Looked up from germline, CDR1 is MNHEY and CDR2 is SMNVEV (reference sequence). DNA for the CDR3: TGTGCCAGCAGTATACAGGGGGAATCCTACAATGAGCAGTTCTTC. This sequence encodes CASSIQGESYNEQFF.

The table lists this clone with a count of one. The chain joins TRBV27 to TRBJ1-1, with D maybe TRBD1 (6 bases). Trimming took off 9 bases at V and 1 base at J, with 9 bases between the two ends. Germline-derived CDR1 and CDR2 are MNHEY and SMNVEV (reference sequence). The CDR3 length is 12 residues. CDR3 loop: CASMTGNTEAFF. As DNA, the CDR3 is TGTGCCAGTATGACAGGGAACACTGAAGCTTTCTTT.

The chain employs TRBV6-6 and TRBJ2-4; 10 nucleotides match TRBD1. CDR3 length: 16 residues. Germline V gene sequence: CDR1 MNHNY, CDR2 SVGAGI (reference sequence). With 6 bases clipped from V and 2 bases from J, the junction kept 7 bases outside the gene matches. The CDR3 region is CASRADRGRTKNIQYF. DNA for the CDR3: TGTGCCAGCAGGGCCGACAGGGGGCGGACCAAAAACATTCAGTACTTC.

The rearrangement joins TRBV6-5 to TRBJ1-2; D possibly corresponds to TRBD1 (6 bases). Deletions cut 7 bases from V and 8 bases from J, with 14 bases between. The length of the CDR3 is 12 residues. Germline assignment: CDR1 MNHEY and CDR2 SVGAGI. CDR3 residues: CASTRTGLGYTF. For the CDR3, the DNA is TGTGCCAGCACTCGAACAGGGTTGGGCTACACCTTC.

The V gene is TRBV5-1, the J gene TRBJ2-3; D not resolved. This CDR3 spans 15 amino acids. Trimming pared 0 bases from V and 0 bases from J, leaving 8 bases between. Germline V gene lookup returns CDR1 SGHRS and CDR2 YFSETQ. CDR3 residues: CASSLAAASTDTQYF. The CDR3 DNA follows: TGCGCCAGCAGCTTGGCCGCGGCTAGCACAGATACGCAGTATTTT.

As for this clone: One end of the junction fails to match germline, which may point to a read error. The rearrangement joins TRBV11-2 to TRBJ1-6; D is undetermined. There are 16 residues in the CDR3. Germline lookup yields CDR1 SGHAT and CDR2 FQNNGV. CDR3 nucleotides: TGTGCCAGCAGCTTCCAGGTCTTCACCCCAAATTCTCCCCTCCACTTT. Amino acids: CASSFQVFTPNSPLHF.

The V call is TRBV5-6, the J call TRBJ2-7; TRBD2 is a possible D gene (6 bases). The germline CDR1 and CDR2 sequences are SGHDT and YYEEEE. CDR3 length: 16 amino acids. Trimming stripped 0 bases from V and 0 bases from J, with 13 bases between. CDR3 region: CASSLAGGESSYEQYF. The CDR3 DNA reads TGTGCCAGCAGCTTGGCTGGCGGGGAGAGCTCCTACGAGCAGTACTTC.